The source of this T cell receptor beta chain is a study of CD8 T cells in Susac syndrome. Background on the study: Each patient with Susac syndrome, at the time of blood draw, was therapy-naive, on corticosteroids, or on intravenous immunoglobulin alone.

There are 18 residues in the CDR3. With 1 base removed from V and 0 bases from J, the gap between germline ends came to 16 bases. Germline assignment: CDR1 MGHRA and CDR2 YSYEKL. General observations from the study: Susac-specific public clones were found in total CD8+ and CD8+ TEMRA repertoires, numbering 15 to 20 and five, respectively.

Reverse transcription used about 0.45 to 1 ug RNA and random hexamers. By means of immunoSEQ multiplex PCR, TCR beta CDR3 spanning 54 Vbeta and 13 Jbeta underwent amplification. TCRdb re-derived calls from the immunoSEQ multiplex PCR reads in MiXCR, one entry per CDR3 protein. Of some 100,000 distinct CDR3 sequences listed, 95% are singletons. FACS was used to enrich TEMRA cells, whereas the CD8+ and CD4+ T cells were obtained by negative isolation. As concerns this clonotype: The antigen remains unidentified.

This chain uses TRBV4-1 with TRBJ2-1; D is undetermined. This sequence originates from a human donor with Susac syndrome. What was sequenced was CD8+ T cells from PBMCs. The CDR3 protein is CASSQGSFVSSSYNEQFF. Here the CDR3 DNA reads TGCGCCAGCAGCCAAGGCTCATTCGTAAGTAGCTCCTACAATGAGCAGTTCTTC.